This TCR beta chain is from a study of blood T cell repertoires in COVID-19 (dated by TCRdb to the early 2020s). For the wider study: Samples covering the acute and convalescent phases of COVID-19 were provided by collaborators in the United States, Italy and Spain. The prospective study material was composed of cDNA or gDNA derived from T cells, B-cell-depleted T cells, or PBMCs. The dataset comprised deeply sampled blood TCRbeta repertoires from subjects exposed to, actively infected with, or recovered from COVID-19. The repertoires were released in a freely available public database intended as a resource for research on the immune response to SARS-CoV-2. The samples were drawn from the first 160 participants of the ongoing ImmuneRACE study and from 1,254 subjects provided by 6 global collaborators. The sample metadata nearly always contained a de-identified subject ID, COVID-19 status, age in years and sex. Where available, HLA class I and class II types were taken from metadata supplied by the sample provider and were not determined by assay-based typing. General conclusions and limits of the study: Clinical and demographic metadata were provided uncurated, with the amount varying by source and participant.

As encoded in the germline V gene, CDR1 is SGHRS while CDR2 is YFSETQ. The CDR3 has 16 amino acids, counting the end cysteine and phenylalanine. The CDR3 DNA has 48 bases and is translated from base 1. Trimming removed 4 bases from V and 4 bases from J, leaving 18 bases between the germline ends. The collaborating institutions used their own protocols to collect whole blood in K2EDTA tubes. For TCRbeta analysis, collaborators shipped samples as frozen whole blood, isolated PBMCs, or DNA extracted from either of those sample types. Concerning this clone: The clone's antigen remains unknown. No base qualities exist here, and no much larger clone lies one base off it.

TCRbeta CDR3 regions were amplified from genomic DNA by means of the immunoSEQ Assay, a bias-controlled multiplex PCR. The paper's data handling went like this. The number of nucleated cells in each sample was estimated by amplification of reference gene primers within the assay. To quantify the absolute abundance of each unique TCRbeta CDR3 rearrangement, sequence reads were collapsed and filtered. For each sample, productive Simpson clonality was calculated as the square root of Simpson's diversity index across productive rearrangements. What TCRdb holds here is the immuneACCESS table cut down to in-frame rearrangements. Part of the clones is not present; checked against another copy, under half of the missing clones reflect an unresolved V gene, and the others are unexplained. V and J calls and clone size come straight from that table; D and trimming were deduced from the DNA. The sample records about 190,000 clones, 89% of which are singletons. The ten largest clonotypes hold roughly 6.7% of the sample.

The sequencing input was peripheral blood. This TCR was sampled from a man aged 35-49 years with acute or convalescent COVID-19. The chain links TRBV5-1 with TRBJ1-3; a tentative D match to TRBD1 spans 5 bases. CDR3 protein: CASSKGRVVTGNTIYF. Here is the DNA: TGCGCCAGCAGCAAAGGCAGGGTGGTTACAGGAAACACCATATATTTT.